These 6 T cell receptor beta chains were all obtained from the same sample, sequenced in a study of T cells in Graves' hyperthyroidism and ophthalmopathy. Researchers amplified the TCR beta CDR3 regions from RNA transcripts. First-round RT-PCR with HTBI primers amplified the TCR CDR3 region. TCRdb called the multiplex PCR reads again in MiXCR, with one record for every CDR3 protein. Counted here are hundreds of thousands of distinct CDR3 sequences, around 39% occurring once; the ten biggest clones make up approximately 8.7%. Material for sequencing was blood. These receptors were collected from a man younger than 35 with Graves' hyperthyroidism.

This clonotype was found a few times. The rearrangement links TRBV20-1 to TRBJ2-5; D is uncertain. This CDR3 comprises 12 residues. Trimming stripped 8 bases from V and 2 bases from J, with 12 bases between. CDR1 and CDR2 (germline): DFQATT, SNEGSKA (reference sequence). The CDR3 region has the DNA TGCAGTTCTCAGGATTTACAAGAGACCCAGTACTTC. It yields the protein CSSQDLQETQYF.

J is TRBJ2-2 and V is TRBV7-8; weak D call: TRBD1 (5 bases). The V gene's germline CDR1 is SGHVS and CDR2 FQNEAQ. The V end lost 5 bases, the J end lost 0 bases, and 10 bases lay between the germline ends. The CDR3 has 15 residues. The CDR3 DNA is TGTGCCAGCAGCACCAGGGTAGCGAACACCGGGGAGCTGTTTTTT. Translated: CASSTRVANTGELFF.

The rearrangement uses TRBV12-3 or TRBV12-4 and TRBJ2-7; 7 bases fit TRBD1. This CDR3 region has 14 residues. With 6 bases clipped from V and 7 bases from J, the junction kept 12 bases outside the gene matches. The CDR3 is CASRLTTGSGEQYF. The CDR3 DNA follows: TGTGCCAGCAGGCTTACGACAGGGTCGGGGGAGCAGTACTTC.

This clonotype was detected only a few times. This chain links TRBV20-1 with TRBJ1-2, with D unresolved. This CDR3 contains 13 residues. V lost 1 base to trimming and J lost 6 bases, with 12 bases between them. Germline V CDR1 and CDR2: DFQATT, SNEGSKA (reference sequence). CDR3 coding DNA: TGCAGTGCTAGAGCGCCGGGGTCCAATGGCTACACCTTC. As protein: CSARAPGSNGYTF.

This clonotype has a single count. Written as DNA, the CDR3 is TGCAGCGTTGAGGAGGACAGATCTACAGGGCCCTCATACGAGCAGTACTTC. Amino acid sequence: CSVEEDRSTGPSYEQYF. The V call is TRBV29-1, the J call TRBJ2-7, with D possibly matching TRBD1 (6 bases). Germline values: CDR1 SQVTM, CDR2 ANQGSEA. This CDR3 comprises 17 residues. V was cut by 3 bases and J by 4 bases, with 25 bases left in between.

This clonotype was counted at least ten times. The J gene is TRBJ1-3, the V gene TRBV7-2; D unclear. This CDR3 is 12 amino acids long. Germline assignment: CDR1 SGHTA and CDR2 FQGNSA. Trimming removed 5 bases from V and 7 bases from J, with 9 bases in between. The CDR3 protein is CASSLHLNTIYF. For the CDR3, the DNA is TGTGCCAGCAGCCTCCACCTCAACACCATATATTTT.